The clone carrying this TCR beta chain has at least ten counts. The CDR3 spans 14 residues. Germline values: CDR1 DFQATT, CDR2 SNEGSKA (reference sequence). The V and J ends lost 3 bases and 0 bases respectively, with 12 bases between them. The entry originates in a study of patients and donors after allogeneic stem cell transplantation. TCRdb reprocessed the RT-PCR reads with MiXCR, giving one entry per CDR3 protein. The sample lists fewer than 500,000 distinct CDR3 sequences, 16% occurring once. The genes are TRBV20-1 and TRBJ2-7; D unclear. The specimen sequenced was blood, either unsorted or a sorted T cell fraction (not recorded which). The receptor comes from a human donor who was either an allogeneic HSCT recipient or a stem cell or donor lymphocyte infusion donor (not recorded which). It is not recorded whose cells these are; they may come from a transplant donor. CDR3 nucleotide sequence: TGCAGTGCTAGGCGTTATACCCTCTCCTACGAGCAGTACTTC. It codes for CSARRYTLSYEQYF.